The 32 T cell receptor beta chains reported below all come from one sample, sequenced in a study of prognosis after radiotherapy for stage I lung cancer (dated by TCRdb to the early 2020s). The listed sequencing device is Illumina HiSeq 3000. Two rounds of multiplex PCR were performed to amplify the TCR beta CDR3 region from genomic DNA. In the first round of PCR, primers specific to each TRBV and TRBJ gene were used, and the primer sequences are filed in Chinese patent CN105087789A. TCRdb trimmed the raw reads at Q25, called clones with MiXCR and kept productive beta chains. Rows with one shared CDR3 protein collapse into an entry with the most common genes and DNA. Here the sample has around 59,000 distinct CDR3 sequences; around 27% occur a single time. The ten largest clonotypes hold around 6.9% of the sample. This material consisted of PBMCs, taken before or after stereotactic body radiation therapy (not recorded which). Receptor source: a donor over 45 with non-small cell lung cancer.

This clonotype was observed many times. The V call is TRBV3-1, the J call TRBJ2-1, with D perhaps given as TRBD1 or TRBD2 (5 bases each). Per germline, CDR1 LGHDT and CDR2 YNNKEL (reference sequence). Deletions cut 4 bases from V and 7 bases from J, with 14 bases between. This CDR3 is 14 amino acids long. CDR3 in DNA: TGTGCCAGCAGCCTCGGGACCTTTAGGAATGAGCAGTTCTTC. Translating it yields CASSLGTFRNEQFF.

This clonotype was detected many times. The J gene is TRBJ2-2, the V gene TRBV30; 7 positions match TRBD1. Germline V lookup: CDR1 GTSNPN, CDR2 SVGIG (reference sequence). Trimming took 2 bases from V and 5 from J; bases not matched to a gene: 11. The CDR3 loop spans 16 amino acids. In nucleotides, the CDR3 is TGTGCCTGGAGTACTGACAGGGATCTTGTGACCGGGGAGCTGTTTTTT. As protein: CAWSTDRDLVTGELFF.

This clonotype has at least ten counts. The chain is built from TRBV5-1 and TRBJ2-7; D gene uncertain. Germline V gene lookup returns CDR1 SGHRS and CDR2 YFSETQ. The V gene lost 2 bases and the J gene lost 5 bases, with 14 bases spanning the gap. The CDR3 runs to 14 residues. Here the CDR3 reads CASSLLWDSHEQYF. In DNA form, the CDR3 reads TGCGCCAGCAGCTTATTGTGGGATTCCCACGAGCAGTACTTC.

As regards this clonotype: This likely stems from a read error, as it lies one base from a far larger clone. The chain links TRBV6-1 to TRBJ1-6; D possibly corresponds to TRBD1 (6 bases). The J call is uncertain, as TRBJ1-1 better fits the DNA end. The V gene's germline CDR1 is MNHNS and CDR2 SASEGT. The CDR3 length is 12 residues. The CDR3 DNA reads TGTGCCACCTCGGTGAGGGGGAATGAAGCTTTCTTT. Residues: CATSVRGNEAFF.

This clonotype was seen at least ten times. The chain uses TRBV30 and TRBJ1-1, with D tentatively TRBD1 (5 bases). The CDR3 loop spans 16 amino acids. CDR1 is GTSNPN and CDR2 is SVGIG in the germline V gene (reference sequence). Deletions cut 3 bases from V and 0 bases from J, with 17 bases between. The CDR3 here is CAWSPQGWVMNTEAFF. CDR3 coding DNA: TGTGCCTGGAGCCCCCAGGGATGGGTGATGAACACTGAAGCTTTCTTT.

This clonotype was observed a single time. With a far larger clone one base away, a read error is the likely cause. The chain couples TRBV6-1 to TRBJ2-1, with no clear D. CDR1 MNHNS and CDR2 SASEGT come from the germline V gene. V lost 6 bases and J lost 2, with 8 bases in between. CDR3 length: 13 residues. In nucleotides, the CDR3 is TGTGCCAGCAGGCAGACGCCCTACAATGAGCAGTTCTTC. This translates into CASRQTPYNEQFF.

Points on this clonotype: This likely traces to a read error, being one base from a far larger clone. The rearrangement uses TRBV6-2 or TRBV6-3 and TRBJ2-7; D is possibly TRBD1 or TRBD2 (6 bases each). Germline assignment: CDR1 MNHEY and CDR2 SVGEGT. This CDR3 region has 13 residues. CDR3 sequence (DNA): TGTGCCAGCACCCTGGGGGGCTCCCACGAGCAGTACTTC. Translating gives CASTLGGSHEQYF.

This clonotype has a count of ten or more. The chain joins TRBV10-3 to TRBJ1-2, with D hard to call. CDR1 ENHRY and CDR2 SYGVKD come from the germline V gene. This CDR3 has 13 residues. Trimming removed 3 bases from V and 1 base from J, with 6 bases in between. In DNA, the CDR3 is TGTGCCATCAGTGACCCGCTTAACTATGGCTACACCTTC. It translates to CAISDPLNYGYTF.

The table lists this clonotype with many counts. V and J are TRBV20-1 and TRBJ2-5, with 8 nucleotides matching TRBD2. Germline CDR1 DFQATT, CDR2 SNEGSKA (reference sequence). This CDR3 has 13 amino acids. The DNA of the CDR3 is TGCATCCCCCGGGGGGGACTCCAAGAGACCCAGTACTTC. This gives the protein CIPRGGLQETQYF.

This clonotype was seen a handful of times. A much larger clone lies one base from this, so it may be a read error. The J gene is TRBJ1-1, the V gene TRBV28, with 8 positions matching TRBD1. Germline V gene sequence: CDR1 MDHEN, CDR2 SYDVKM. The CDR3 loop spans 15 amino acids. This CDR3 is CANSTGQGWNTEAFF. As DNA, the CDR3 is TGTGCCAACAGTACCGGACAGGGATGGAACACTGAAGCTTTCTTT.

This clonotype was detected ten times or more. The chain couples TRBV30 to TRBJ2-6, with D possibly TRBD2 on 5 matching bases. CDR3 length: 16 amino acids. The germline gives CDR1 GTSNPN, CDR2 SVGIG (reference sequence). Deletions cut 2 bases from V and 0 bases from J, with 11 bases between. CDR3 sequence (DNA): TGTGCCTGGAGTAAGAAGGAGGACTCTGGGGCCAACGTCCTGACTTTC. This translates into CAWSKKEDSGANVLTF.

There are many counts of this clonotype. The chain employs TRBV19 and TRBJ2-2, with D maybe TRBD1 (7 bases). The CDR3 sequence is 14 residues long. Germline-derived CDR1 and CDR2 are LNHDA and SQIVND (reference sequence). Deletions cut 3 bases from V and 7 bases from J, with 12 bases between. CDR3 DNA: TGTGCCAGTAGTATCGGAGGGGGCGACGGGGAGCTGTTTTTT. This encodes CASSIGGGDGELFF.

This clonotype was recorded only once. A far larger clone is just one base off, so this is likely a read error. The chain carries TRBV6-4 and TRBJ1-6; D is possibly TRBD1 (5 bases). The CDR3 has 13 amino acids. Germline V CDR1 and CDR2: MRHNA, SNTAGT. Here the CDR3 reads CVSTGMGDSPLHF. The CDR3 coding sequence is TGTGTCAGCACCGGGATGGGGGATTCACCCCTCCACTTT.

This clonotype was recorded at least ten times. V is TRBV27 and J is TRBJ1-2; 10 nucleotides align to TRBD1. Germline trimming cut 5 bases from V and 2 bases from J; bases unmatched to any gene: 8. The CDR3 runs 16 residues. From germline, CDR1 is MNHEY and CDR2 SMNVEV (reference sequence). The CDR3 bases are TGTGCCAGCAGTCTCCGACAGGGGGCGGCGAACTATGGCTACACCTTC. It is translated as CASSLRQGAANYGYTF.

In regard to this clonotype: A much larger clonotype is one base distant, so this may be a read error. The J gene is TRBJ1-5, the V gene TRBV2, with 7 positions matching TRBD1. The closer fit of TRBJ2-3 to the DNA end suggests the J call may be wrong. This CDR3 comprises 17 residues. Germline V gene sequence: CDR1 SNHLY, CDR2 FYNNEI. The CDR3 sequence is CASSETPDRERDHPQYF. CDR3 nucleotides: TGTGCCAGCAGTGAAACCCCAGACAGGGAGAGGGATCATCCCCAGTATTTT.

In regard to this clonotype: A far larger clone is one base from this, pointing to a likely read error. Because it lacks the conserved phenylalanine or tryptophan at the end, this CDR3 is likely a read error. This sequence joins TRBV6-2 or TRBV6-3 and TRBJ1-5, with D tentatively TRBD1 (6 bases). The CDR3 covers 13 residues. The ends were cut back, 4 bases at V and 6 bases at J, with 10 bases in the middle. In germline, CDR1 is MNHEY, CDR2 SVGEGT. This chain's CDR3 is CASSSQGTQPQHL. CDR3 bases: TGTGCCAGCAGTTCGCAGGGGACTCAGCCCCAGCATCTT.

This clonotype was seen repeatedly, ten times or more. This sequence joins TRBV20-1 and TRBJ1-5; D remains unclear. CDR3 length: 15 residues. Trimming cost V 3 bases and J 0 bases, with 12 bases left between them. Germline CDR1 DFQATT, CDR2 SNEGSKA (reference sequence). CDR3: CSARGVVDSNQPQHF. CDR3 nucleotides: TGCAGTGCTAGGGGCGTTGTTGATAGCAATCAGCCCCAGCATTTT.

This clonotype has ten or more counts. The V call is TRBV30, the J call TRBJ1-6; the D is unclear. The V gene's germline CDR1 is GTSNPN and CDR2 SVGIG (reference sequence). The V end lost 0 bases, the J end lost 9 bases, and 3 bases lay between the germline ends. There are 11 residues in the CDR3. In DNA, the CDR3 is TGTGCCTGGAGTGTGAGTTCACCCCTCCACTTT. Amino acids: CAWSVSSPLHF.

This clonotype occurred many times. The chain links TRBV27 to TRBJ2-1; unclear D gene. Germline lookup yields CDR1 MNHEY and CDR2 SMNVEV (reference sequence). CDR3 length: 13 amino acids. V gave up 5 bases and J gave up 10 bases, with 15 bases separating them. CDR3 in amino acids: CASSPLTPEEQFF. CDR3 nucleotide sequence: TGTGCCAGCAGTCCGCTCACCCCAGAGGAGCAGTTCTTC.

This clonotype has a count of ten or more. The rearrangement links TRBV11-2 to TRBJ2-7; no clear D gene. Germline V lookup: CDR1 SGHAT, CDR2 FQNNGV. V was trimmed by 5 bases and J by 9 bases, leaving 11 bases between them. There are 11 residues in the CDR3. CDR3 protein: CASSLMTGQYF. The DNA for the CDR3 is TGTGCCAGCAGCCTAATGACCGGGCAGTACTTC. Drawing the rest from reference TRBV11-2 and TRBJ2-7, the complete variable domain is EAGVAQSPRYKIIEKRQSVAFWCNPISGHATLYWYQQILGQGPKLLIQFQNNGVVDDSQLPKDRFSAERLKGVDSTLKIQPAKLEDSAVYLCASSLMTGQYFGPGTRLTVT.

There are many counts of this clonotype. The CDR3 DNA reads TGCGCCAGCAGCTTGGCACTAGCGGGGGACAATGAGCAGTTCTTC. It specifies CASSLALAGDNEQFF. This sequence joins TRBV5-1 and TRBJ2-1; TRBD2 matches at 11 bases. CDR1 is SGHRS, CDR2 YFSETQ, per germline. The CDR3 is 15 amino acids. Trimming at V came to 0 bases and at J to 5 bases, leaving 1 base not matched to a gene. Based on the CDR3 plus reference TRBV5-1 and TRBJ2-1, the full variable domain is KAGVTQTPRYLIKTRGQQVTLSCSPISGHRSVSWYQQTPGQGLQFLFEYFSETQRNKGNFPGRFSGRQFSNSRSEMNVSTLELGDSALYLCASSLALAGDNEQFFGPGTRLTVL.

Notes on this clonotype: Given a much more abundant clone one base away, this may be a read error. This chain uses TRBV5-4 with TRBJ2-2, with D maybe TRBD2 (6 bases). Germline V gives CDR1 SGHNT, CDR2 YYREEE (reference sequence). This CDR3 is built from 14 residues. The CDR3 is CASSSRDFSGEMFF. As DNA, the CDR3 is TGTGCCAGCAGCTCCCGGGACTTCTCCGGGGAGATGTTTTTT.

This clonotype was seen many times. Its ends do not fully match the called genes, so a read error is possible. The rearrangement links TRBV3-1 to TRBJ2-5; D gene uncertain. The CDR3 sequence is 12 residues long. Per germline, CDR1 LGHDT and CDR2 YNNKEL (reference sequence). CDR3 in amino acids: CASRQDLETQYF. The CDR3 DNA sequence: TGTGCCAGCAGGCAAGACTTAGAGACCCAGTACTTC.

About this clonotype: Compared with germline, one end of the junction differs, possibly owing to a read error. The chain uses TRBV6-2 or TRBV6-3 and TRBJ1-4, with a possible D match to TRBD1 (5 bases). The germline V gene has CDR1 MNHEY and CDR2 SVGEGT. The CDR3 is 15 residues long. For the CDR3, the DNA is TGTGCCAGCAGACTCGGACAAGGCCAAAATGAAAAACCGTTTTTT. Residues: CASRLGQGQNEKPFF.

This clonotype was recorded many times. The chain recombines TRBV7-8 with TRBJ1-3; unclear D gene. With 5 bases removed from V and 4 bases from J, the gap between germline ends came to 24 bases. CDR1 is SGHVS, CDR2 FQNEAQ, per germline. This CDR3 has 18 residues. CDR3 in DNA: TGTGCCAGCAGCCCTGCATGGGCAGAGCTGATGCCAGGAAACACCATATATTTT. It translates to CASSPAWAELMPGNTIYF.

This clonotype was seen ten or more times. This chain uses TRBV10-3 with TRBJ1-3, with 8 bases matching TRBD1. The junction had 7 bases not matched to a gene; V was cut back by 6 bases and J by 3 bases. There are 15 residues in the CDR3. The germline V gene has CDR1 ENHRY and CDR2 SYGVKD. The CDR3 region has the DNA TGTGCCATCAGCCCAGGGGGCGTCGGTGGAAACACCATATATTTT. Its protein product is CAISPGGVGGNTIYF.

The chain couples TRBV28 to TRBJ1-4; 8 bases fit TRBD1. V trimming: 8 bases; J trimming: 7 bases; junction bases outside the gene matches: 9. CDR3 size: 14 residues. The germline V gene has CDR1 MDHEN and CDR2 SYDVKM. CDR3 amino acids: CASGNTGGSEKLFF. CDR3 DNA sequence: TGTGCCAGCGGTAATACAGGGGGAAGTGAAAAACTGTTTTTT.

As DNA, the CDR3 is TGTGCCAGCTCAGTAGGGACAGTGAGTGATCAGCCCCAGCATTTT. Translation gives CASSVGTVSDQPQHF. The J gene is TRBJ1-5, the V gene TRBV18; TRBD1 agrees at 7 bases. The CDR3 is 15 residues long. Germline V gene sequence: CDR1 KGHSH, CDR2 LQKENI. J was trimmed by 5 bases and V by 5 bases; bases with no gene match: 9. The full variable domain, rest sourced from reference TRBV18 and TRBJ1-5, is NAGVMQNPRHLVRRRGQEARLRCSPMKGHSHVYWYRQLPEEGLKFMVYLQKENIIDESGMPKERFSAEFPKEGPSILRIQQVVRGDSAAYFCASSVGTVSDQPQHFGDGTRLSIL.

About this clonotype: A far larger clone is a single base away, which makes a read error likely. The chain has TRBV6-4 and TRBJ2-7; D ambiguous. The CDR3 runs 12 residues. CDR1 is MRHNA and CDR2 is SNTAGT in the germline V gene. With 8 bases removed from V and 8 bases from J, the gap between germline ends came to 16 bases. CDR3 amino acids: CASGSRQVKQYF. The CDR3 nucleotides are TGTGCCAGCGGAAGTAGGCAGGTCAAGCAGTACTTC.

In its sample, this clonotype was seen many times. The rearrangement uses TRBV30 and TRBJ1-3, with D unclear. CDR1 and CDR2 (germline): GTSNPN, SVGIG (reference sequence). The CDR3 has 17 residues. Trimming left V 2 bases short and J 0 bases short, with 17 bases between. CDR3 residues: CAWSNTIQPSSGNTIYF. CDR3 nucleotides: TGTGCCTGGAGTAACACCATCCAACCGTCCTCTGGAAACACCATATATTTT.

CDR3 nucleotide sequence: TGCAGTGCTAGAGGTTCGGGCGTAGCCGATACGCAGTATTTT. Translated, it gives CSARGSGVADTQYF. The chain uses TRBV20-1 and TRBJ2-3; D uncertain. The germline gives CDR1 DFQATT, CDR2 SNEGSKA (reference sequence). The CDR3 runs 14 residues. The V end was cut by 1 base, the J end by 6 bases, with 14 bases between.

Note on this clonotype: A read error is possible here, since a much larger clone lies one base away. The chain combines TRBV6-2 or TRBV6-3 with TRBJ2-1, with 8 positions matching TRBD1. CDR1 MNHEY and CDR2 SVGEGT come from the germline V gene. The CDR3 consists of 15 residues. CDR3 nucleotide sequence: TGTGCCAGCAGCCACAGGGGGATGGAAAACAATGGGCAGTTCTTC. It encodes CASSHRGMENNGQFF.